This passage covers 14 T cell receptor beta chains from one sample sequenced in a study of cytomegalovirus exposure and HLA in healthy donors. The PCR employed 60 Vbeta primers together with 13 Jbeta primers. Data came from immunoSEQ multiplex PCR; TCRdb stores just in-frame clones and leaves some out. The table lists some 100,000 clones, approximately 84% of them singletons. The source material was PBMCs. The receptors originated from a man aged 18 to 30 in good health and CMV-seronegative.

The chain recombines TRBV6-5 with TRBJ1-4; unclear D gene. The CDR3 is 15 amino acids. Trimming removed 0 bases at V and 9 bases at J, with 14 bases between. CDR1 MNHEY and CDR2 SVGAGI come from the germline V gene. The CDR3 DNA follows: TGTGCCAGCAGTTACTCGAATGCCAGGTTGCAAAAACTGTTTTTT. Protein product: CASSYSNARLQKLFF.

The chain employs TRBV28 and TRBJ2-3; 11 nucleotides align to TRBD2. CDR1 is MDHEN and CDR2 is SYDVKM in the germline V gene. CDR3 length equals 23 residues. Germline trimming cut 3 bases from V and 0 bases from J; bases unmatched to any gene: 23. The CDR3, as DNA: TGTGCCAGCAGTTTGATATGGGGGGCGCGCAAGGGACTAGCGGATGCTAGCACAGATACGCAGTATTTT. Translation gives CASSLIWGARKGLADASTDTQYF.

J is TRBJ2-5 and V is TRBV5-4, with TRBD2 matching over 7 bases. V shed 0 bases, J shed 1 base, and the junction held 3 bases outside the gene matches. The CDR3 sequence is 15 residues long. The germline gives CDR1 SGHNT, CDR2 YYREEE (reference sequence). CDR3 protein: CASSLVGRAQETQYF. For the CDR3, the DNA is TGTGCCAGCAGCTTGGTTGGGAGGGCCCAAGAGACCCAGTACTTC.

The J gene is TRBJ1-2, the V gene TRBV7-2; D is possibly TRBD1 (6 bases). CDR1 SGHTA and CDR2 FQGNSA come from the germline V gene. The germline V and J ends were trimmed by 3 bases and 6 bases, with 17 bases remaining between them. The CDR3 has 15 amino acids. The DNA of the CDR3 is TGTGCCAGCAGCTTCCGACAGGCCACCCCCAATGGCTACACCTTC. Protein product: CASSFRQATPNGYTF.

V and J are TRBV2 and TRBJ2-7, with 7 nucleotides matching TRBD2. Germline lookup yields CDR1 SNHLY and CDR2 FYNNEI. The CDR3 spans 12 residues. Trimming cost V 6 bases and J 4 bases; bases outside gene matches: 3. The CDR3 region is CASRGTNYEQYF. Here the CDR3 DNA reads TGTGCCAGCAGAGGGACTAATTACGAGCAGTACTTC.

In this sample, this clone turned up a few times. The chain is built from TRBV14 and TRBJ1-4; D unresolved. CDR3 length equals 12 residues. CDR1 SGHDN and CDR2 FVKESK come from the germline V gene. The germline V and J ends were trimmed by 1 base and 8 bases, with 5 bases remaining between them. Written as DNA, the CDR3 is TGTGCCAGCAGCCAAGTTCAGGAAAAACTGTTTTTT. Translation gives CASSQVQEKLFF.

This clone has just a few counts. The chain links TRBV2 to TRBJ2-3, with D hard to call. Between the trimmed V and J ends, which lost 4 bases and 0 bases, there was a span of 11 bases. The germline CDR1 and CDR2 sequences are SNHLY and FYNNEI. CDR3 length: 15 residues. CDR3 residues: CASSASRPSTDTQYF. The CDR3 bases are TGTGCCAGCAGTGCTAGTCGCCCGAGCACAGATACGCAGTATTTT.

J is TRBJ2-7 and V is TRBV19; 10 bases match TRBD2. Germline CDR1 and CDR2: LNHDA and SQIVND (reference sequence). This CDR3 has 15 residues. Unmatched junction bases numbered 8, after V lost 4 bases and J lost 5 bases. The CDR3 coding sequence is TGTGCCAGTAGTACCCCGGCCGGGACTAGCGACGAGCAGTACTTC. Its translation: CASSTPAGTSDEQYF.

The rearrangement uses TRBV19 and TRBJ1-1, with unresolved D. V gave up 6 bases and J gave up 6 bases, with 17 bases separating them. The length of the CDR3 is 14 residues. The germline V gene has CDR1 LNHDA and CDR2 SQIVND (reference sequence). This CDR3 reads CASRTTDPGAEAFF. The CDR3 DNA is TGTGCCAGTAGGACCACAGACCCCGGTGCTGAAGCTTTCTTT. The entire variable domain, with the rest obtained from reference TRBV19 and TRBJ1-1, is as follows: DGGITQSPKYLFRKEGQNVTLSCEQNLNHDAMYWYRQDPGQGLRLIYYSQIVNDFQKGDIAEGYSVSREKKESFPLTVTSAQKNPTAFYLCASRTTDPGAEAFFGQGTRLTVV.

The J gene is TRBJ2-7, the V gene TRBV5-1, with 11 bases matching TRBD2. The germline gives CDR1 SGHRS, CDR2 YFSETQ. This CDR3 comprises 16 residues. Losses at the gene ends were 0 bases for V and 0 bases for J; bases not matched to a gene: 2. CDR3 DNA: TGCGCCAGCAGCTTGGATACTAGCGGGAGCTCCTACGAGCAGTACTTC. Its protein is CASSLDTSGSSYEQYF.

The genes are TRBV5-1 and TRBJ2-1; 13 nucleotides align to TRBD2. The J segment lost 4 bases and the V segment lost 0 bases, leaving 1 base of the junction unmatched. The germline V gene encodes CDR1 SGHRS and CDR2 YFSETQ. This CDR3 contains 16 residues. The CDR3 DNA is TGCGCCAGCAGCTTGGTACTAGCGGGAGGGTACAATGAGCAGTTCTTC. Its protein product is CASSLVLAGGYNEQFF.

The chain joins TRBV4-2 to TRBJ1-3; tentative D call: TRBD1 (6 bases). CDR1 LGHNA and CDR2 YNFKEQ come from the germline V gene. This CDR3 has 17 amino acids. V was shortened by 0 bases and J by 3 bases, with 15 bases between the two germline ends. CDR3 amino acids: CASSQDIGGLFGNTIYF. CDR3 nucleotides: TGTGCCAGCAGCCAAGATATTGGGGGCCTCTTTGGAAACACCATATATTTT.

The rearrangement uses TRBV5-4 and TRBJ2-7, with TRBD1 matching 7 bases. After removal of 3 bases from V and 3 bases from J, the junction contained 9 bases not matched to a gene. The CDR3 is 15 residues long. Germline V gene sequence: CDR1 SGHNT, CDR2 YYREEE (reference sequence). The CDR3 loop is CASSSPGTVDYEQYF. In nucleotides, the CDR3 is TGTGCCAGCAGCTCGCCTGGGACAGTAGACTACGAGCAGTACTTC.

The chain's CDR3 is CASSEDSIEQYF. DNA of the CDR3: TGTGCCAGCAGTGAGGACAGTATAGAGCAGTACTTC. The rearrangement joins TRBV6-1 to TRBJ2-7; a possible D gene is TRBD1 (6 bases). The CDR3 contains 12 residues. V lost 3 bases to trimming and J lost 7 bases, with 10 bases between them. Germline CDR1 reads MNHNS; CDR2 reads SASEGT.